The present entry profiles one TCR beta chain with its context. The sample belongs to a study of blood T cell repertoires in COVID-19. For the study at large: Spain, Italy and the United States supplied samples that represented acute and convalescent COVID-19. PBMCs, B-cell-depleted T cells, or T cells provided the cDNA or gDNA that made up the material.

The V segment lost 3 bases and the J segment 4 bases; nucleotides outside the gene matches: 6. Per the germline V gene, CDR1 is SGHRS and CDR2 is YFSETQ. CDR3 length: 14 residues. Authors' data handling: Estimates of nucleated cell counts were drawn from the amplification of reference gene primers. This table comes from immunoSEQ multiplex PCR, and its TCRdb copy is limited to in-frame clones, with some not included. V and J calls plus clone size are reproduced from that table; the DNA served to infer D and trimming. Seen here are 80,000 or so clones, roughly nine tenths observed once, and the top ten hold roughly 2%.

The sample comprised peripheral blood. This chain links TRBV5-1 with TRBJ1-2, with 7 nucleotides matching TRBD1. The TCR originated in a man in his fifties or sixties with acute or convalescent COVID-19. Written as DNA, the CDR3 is TGCGCCAGCAGCTCGACGGGACAGCTCTATGGCTACACCTTC. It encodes CASSSTGQLYGYTF.